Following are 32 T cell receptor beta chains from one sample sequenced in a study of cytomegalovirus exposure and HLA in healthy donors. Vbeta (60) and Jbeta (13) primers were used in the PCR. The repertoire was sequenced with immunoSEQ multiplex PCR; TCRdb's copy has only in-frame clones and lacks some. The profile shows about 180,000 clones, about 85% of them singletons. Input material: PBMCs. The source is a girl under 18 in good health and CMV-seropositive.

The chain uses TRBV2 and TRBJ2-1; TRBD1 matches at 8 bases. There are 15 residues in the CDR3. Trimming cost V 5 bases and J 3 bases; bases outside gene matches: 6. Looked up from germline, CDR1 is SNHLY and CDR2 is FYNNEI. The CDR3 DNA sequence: TGTGCCAGCAGTCTTGACAGGGGTTTCTACAATGAGCAGTTCTTC. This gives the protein CASSLDRGFYNEQFF.

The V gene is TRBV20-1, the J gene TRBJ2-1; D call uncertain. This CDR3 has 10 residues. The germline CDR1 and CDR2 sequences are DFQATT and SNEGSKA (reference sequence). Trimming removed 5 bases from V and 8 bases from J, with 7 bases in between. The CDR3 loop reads CSAQAHEQFF. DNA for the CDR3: TGCAGTGCTCAAGCCCATGAGCAGTTCTTC.

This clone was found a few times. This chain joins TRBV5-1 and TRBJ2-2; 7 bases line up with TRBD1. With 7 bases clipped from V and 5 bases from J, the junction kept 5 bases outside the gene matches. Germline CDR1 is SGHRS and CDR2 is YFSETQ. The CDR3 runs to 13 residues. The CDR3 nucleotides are TGCGCCAGCGGAGACAGGGCAACCGGGGAGCTGTTTTTT. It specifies CASGDRATGELFF.

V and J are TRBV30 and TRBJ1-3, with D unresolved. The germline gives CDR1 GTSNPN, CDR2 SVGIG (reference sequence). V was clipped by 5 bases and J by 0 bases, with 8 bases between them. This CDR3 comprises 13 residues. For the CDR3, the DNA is TGTGCCTGGGACCGGGACTCTGGAAACACCATATATTTT. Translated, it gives CAWDRDSGNTIYF.

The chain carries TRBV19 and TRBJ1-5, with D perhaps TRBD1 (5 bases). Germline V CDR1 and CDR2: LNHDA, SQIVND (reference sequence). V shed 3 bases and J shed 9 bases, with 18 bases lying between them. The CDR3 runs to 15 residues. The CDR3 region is CASSIGGGTSVPQHF. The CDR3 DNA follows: TGTGCCAGTAGTATCGGAGGCGGGACTTCGGTGCCCCAGCATTTT.

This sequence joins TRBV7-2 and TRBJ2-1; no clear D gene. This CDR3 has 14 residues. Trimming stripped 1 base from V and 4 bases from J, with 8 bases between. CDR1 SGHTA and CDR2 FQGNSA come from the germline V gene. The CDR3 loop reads CASSLVVRYNEQFF. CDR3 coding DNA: TGTGCCAGCAGCTTAGTAGTGCGGTACAATGAGCAGTTCTTC.

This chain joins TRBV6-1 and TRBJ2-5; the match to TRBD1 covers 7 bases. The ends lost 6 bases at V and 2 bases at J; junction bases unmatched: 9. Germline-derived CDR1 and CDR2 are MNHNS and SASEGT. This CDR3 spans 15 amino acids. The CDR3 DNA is TGTGCCAGCAGAGTGACAGGGATTCGGCAAGAGACCCAGTACTTC. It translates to CASRVTGIRQETQYF.

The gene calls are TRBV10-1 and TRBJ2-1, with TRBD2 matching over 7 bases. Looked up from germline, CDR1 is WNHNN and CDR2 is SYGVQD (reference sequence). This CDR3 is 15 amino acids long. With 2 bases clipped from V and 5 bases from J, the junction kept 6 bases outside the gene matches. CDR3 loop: CASSETNLADNEQFF. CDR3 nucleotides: TGCGCCAGCAGTGAGACCAATCTAGCGGACAATGAGCAGTTCTTC.

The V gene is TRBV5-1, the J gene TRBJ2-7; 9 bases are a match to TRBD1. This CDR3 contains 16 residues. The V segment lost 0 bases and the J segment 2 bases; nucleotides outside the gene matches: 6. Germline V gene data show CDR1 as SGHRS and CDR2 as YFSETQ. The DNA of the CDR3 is TGCGCCAGCAGCTTGGCCGGGACAGGGCGAACCTACGAGCAGTACTTC. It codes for CASSLAGTGRTYEQYF. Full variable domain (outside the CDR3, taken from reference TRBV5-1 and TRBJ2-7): KAGVTQTPRYLIKTRGQQVTLSCSPISGHRSVSWYQQTPGQGLQFLFEYFSETQRNKGNFPGRFSGRQFSNSRSEMNVSTLELGDSALYLCASSLAGTGRTYEQYFGPGTRLTVT.

The chain's CDR3 is CASSLLRTVNTGELFF. CDR3 sequence (DNA): TGTGCCAGCAGCTTATTAAGGACAGTAAACACCGGGGAGCTGTTTTTT. The rearrangement joins TRBV7-9 to TRBJ2-2; D might be TRBD1 (6 bases). There are 16 residues in the CDR3. Germline V gene lookup returns CDR1 SEHNR and CDR2 FQNEAQ (reference sequence). The V and J ends lost 2 bases and 2 bases respectively, with 12 bases between them.

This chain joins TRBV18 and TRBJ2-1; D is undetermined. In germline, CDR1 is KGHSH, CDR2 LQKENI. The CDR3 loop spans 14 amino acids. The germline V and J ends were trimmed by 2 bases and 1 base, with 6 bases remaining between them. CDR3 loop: CASSPVQSYNEQFF. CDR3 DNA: TGTGCCAGCTCACCAGTACAGTCCTACAATGAGCAGTTCTTC. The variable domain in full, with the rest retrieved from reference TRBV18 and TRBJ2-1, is NAGVMQNPRHLVRRRGQEARLRCSPMKGHSHVYWYRQLPEEGLKFMVYLQKENIIDESGMPKERFSAEFPKEGPSILRIQQVVRGDSAAYFCASSPVQSYNEQFFGPGTRLTVL.

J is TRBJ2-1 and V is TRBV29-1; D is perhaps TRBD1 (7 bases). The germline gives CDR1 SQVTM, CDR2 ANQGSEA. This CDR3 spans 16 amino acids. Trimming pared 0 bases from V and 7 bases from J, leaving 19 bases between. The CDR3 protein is CSVEDLPGGPGNEQFF. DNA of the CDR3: TGCAGCGTTGAAGATCTACCAGGGGGGCCGGGGAATGAGCAGTTCTTC.

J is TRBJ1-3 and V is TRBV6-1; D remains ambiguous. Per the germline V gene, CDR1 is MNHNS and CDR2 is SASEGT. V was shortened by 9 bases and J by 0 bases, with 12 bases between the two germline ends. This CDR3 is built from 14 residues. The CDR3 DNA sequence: TGTGCCAGTGATCCGGGGTCCTCTGGAAACACCATATATTTT. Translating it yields CASDPGSSGNTIYF.

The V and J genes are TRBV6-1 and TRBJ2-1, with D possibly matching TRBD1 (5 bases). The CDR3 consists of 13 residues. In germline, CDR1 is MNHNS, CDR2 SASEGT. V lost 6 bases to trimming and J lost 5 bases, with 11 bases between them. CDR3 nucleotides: TGTGCCAGCAGCCTCCAGGGAAACAATGAGCAGTTCTTC. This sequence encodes CASSLQGNNEQFF.

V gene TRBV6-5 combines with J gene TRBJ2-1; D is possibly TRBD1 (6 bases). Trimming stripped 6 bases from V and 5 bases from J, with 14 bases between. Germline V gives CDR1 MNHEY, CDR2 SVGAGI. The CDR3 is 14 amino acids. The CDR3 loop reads CASRPPRTDNEQFF. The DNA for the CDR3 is TGTGCCAGCAGGCCTCCGCGGACAGACAATGAGCAGTTCTTC.

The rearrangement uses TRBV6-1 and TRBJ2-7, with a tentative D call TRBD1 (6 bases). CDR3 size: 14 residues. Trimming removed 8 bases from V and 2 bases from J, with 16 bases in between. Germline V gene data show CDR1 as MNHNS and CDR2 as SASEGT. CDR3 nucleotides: TGTGCCAGCGGGCCACAGGGCTCGACCTACGAGCAGTACTTC. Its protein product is CASGPQGSTYEQYF.

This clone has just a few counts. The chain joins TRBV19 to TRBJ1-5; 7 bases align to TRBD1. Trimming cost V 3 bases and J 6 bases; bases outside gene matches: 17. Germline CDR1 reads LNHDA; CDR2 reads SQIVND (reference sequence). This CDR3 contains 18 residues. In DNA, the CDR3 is TGTGCCAGTAGTATTAATGTATGGCCACGACAGGGTAGTCAGCCCCAGCATTTT. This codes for CASSINVWPRQGSQPQHF.

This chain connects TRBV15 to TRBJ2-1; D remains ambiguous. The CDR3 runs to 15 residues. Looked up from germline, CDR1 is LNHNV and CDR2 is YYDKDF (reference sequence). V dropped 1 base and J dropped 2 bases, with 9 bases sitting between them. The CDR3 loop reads CATSRGAGTYNEQFF. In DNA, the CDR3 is TGTGCCACCAGCAGAGGGGCCGGTACCTACAATGAGCAGTTCTTC.

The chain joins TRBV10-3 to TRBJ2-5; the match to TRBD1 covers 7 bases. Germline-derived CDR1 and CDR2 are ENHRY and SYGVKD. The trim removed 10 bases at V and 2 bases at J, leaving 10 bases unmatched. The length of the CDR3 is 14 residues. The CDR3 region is CATATRDSQETQYF. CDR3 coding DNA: TGTGCCACCGCCACTCGGGACAGTCAAGAGACCCAGTACTTC.

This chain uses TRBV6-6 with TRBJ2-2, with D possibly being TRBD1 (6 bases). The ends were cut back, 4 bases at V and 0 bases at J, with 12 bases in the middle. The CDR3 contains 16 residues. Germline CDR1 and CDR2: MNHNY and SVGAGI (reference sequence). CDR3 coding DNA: TGTGCCAGCAGTTTAGCCGGGACACCGAACACCGGGGAGCTGTTTTTT. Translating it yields CASSLAGTPNTGELFF.

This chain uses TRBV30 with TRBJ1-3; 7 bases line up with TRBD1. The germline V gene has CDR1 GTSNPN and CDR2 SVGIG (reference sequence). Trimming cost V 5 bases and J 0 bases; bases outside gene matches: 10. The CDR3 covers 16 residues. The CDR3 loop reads CAWWGHRGISGNTIYF. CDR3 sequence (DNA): TGTGCCTGGTGGGGGCACAGGGGAATCTCTGGAAACACCATATATTTT.

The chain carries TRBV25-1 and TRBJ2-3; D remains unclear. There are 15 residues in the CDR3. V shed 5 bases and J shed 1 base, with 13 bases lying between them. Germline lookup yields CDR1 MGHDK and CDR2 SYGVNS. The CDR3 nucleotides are TGTGCCAGCAGTCCCGGCTTTCAGGGCACAGATACGCAGTATTTT. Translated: CASSPGFQGTDTQYF. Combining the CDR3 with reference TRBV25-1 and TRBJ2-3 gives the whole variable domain EADIYQTPRYLVIGTGKKITLECSQTMGHDKMYWYQQDPGMELHLIHYSYGVNSTEKGDLSSESTVSRIRTEHFPLTLESARPSHTSQYLCASSPGFQGTDTQYFGPGTRLTVL.

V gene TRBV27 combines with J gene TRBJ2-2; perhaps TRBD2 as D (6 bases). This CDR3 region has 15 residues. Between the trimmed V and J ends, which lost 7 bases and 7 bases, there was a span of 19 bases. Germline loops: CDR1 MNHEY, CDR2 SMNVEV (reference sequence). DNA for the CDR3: TGTGCCAGCAAAGGGGAGGCCACGGGTATCGGGGAGCTGTTTTTT. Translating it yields CASKGEATGIGELFF.

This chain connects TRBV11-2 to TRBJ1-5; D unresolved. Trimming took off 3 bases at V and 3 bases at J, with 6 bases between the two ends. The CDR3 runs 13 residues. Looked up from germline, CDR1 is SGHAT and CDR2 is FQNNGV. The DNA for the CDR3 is TGTGCCAGCAGCTTCGTCCCCAATCAGCCCCAGCATTTT. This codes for CASSFVPNQPQHF.

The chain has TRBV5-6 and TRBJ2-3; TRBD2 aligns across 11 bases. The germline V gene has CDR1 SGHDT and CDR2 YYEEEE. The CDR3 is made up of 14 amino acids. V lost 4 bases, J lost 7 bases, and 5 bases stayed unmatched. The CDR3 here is CASSELAGENTQYF. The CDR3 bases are TGTGCCAGCAGCGAACTAGCGGGAGAAAATACGCAGTATTTT.

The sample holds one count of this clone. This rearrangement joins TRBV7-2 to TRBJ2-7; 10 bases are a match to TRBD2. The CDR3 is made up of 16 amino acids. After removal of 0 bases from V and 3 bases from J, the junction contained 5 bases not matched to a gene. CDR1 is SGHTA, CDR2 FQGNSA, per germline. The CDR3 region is CASSLAWASGSYEQYF. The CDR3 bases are TGTGCCAGCAGCTTAGCCTGGGCTAGCGGGAGCTACGAGCAGTACTTC.

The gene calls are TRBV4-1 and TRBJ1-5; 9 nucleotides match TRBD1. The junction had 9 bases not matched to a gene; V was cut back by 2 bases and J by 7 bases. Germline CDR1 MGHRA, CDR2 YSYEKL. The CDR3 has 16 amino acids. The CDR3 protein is CASSQSPTGGPQPQHF. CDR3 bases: TGCGCCAGCAGCCAATCACCCACAGGGGGCCCCCAGCCCCAGCATTTT.

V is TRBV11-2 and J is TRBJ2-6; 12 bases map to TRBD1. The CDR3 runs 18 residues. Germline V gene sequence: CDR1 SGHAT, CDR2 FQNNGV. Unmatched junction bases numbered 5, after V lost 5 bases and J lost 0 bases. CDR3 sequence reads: CASSPGQGAPSGANVLTF. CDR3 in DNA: TGTGCCAGCAGCCCGGGACAGGGGGCGCCCTCTGGGGCCAACGTCCTGACTTTC.

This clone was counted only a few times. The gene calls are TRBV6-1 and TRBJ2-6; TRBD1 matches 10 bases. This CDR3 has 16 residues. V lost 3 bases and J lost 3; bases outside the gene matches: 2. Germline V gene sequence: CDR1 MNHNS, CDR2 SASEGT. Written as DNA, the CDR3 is TGTGCCAGCAGTGAGGACAGGGGGATTGGGGCCAACGTCCTGACTTTC. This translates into CASSEDRGIGANVLTF.

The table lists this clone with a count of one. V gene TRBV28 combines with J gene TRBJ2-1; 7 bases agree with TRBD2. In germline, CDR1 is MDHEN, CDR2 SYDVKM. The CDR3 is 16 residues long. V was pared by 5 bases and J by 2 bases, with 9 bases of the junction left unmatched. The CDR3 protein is CASSARDGRTYNEQFF. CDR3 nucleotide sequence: TGTGCCAGCAGTGCCCGAGACGGGAGGACCTACAATGAGCAGTTCTTC.

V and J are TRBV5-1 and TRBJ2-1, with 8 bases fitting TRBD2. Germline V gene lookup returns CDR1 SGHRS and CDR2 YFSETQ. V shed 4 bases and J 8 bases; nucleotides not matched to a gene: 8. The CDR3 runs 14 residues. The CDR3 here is CASSPRLAYDEQFF. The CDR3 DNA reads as TGCGCCAGCAGCCCGAGACTAGCGTACGATGAGCAGTTCTTC.

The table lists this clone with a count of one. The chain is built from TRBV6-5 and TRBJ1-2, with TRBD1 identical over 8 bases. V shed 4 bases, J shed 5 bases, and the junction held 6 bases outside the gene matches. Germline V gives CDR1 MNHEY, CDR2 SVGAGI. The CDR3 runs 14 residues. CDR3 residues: CASSSRQGWYGYTF. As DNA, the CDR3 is TGTGCCAGCAGTTCCCGACAGGGGTGGTATGGCTACACCTTC.